This TCR beta chain derives from a study of cytomegalovirus exposure and HLA in healthy donors. It was with 60 Vbeta and 13 Jbeta primers that the PCR ran. TCRdb keeps only in-frame clones here, not all; method: immunoSEQ multiplex PCR. The top ten hold more than 0.35% of the sample, which has almost 200,000 clones, about 85% seen once. This CDR3 comprises 13 residues. The germline V gene encodes CDR1 SGDLS and CDR2 YYNGEE. J was trimmed by 4 bases and V by 3 bases; bases with no gene match: 2. The rearrangement links TRBV9 to TRBJ2-5; 8 bases map to TRBD1. This clonotype originated in a male donor in good health and CMV-seropositive. Sequencing was done on a sample of PBMCs. The CDR3 reads CASSAQGAETQYF. In DNA, the CDR3 is TGTGCCAGCAGCGCCCAGGGGGCAGAGACCCAGTACTTC.